The 23 T cell receptor beta chains reported below all come from one sample, sequenced in a study of T cell responses to AZD1222 COVID-19 vaccine. The protocol was immunoSEQ multiplex PCR, while the TCRdb copy is restricted to in-frame clones and leaves out a portion. The data show over 95,000 clones, around 89% seen once. Sequencing used peripheral blood, obtained 28 days after the second AZD1222 dose. These receptors were obtained from an adult who received the AZD1222 COVID-19 vaccine.

The chain is built from TRBV15 and TRBJ2-1; no reliable D call. CDR3 length: 14 amino acids. Germline V gene sequence: CDR1 LNHNV, CDR2 YYDKDF (reference sequence). V shed 0 bases and J shed 8 bases, with 11 bases lying between them. The CDR3 DNA reads as TGTGCCACCAGCAGAGAAGGTGGTGGGTATGAGCAGTTCTTC. This translates into CATSREGGGYEQFF. The entire variable domain, with the rest obtained from reference TRBV15 and TRBJ2-1, is as follows: DAMVIQNPRYQVTQFGKPVTLSCSQTLNHNVMYWYQQKSSQAPKLLFHYYDKDFNNEADTPDNFQSRRPNTSFCFLDIRSPGLGDTAMYLCATSREGGGYEQFFGPGTRLTVL.

The CDR3 DNA is TGTGCCAGCAGCTTGCGAACGGGACAGGGAACCCCTGAGACCCAGTACTTC. Encoded protein: CASSLRTGQGTPETQYF. The rearrangement links TRBV5-6 to TRBJ2-5, with 9 bases that match TRBD1. The V gene's germline CDR1 is SGHDT and CDR2 YYEEEE. This CDR3 is 17 amino acids long. V dropped 1 base and J dropped 5; count of bases not matched to a gene: 12.

This clone was detected only a few times. V usage is TRBV2 and J usage is TRBJ1-2; D gene unclear. Trimming left V 3 bases short and J 4 bases short, with 9 bases between. This CDR3 is 13 amino acids long. Germline lookup yields CDR1 SNHLY and CDR2 FYNNEI. CDR3 in amino acids: CASSESVVYGYTF. CDR3 DNA sequence: TGTGCCAGCAGTGAGTCCGTGGTCTATGGCTACACCTTC. Supplemented by reference TRBV2 and TRBJ1-2, the full variable domain reads EPEVTQTPSHQVTQMGQEVILRCVPISNHLYFYWYRQILGQKVEFLVSFYNNEISEKSEIFDDQFSVERPDGSNFTLKIRSTKLEDSAMYFCASSESVVYGYTFGSGTRLTVV.

The chain carries TRBV10-3 and TRBJ1-1; TRBD1 aligns across 7 bases. Germline V lookup: CDR1 ENHRY, CDR2 SYGVKD. This CDR3 has 13 residues. With V trimmed by 10 bases and J by 6 bases, 11 bases remained unmatched. The CDR3 sequence: CASRLTGSPEAFF. The CDR3 DNA reads as TGTGCCAGCCGACTGACAGGGAGCCCTGAAGCTTTCTTT.

In DNA, the CDR3 is TGTGCCAGCAGCCAAGGGTCCAATCAGCCCCAGCATTTT. Translation gives CASSQGSNQPQHF. The rearrangement uses TRBV3-1 (or the pseudogene TRBV3-2) and TRBJ1-5; D unclear. Trimming took off 1 base at V and 3 bases at J, with 4 bases between the two ends. CDR3 length: 13 residues. Germline V CDR1 and CDR2: LGHDT, YNNKEL (reference sequence).

The table lists this clone with a count of one. V and J are TRBV4-3 and TRBJ1-1; D might be TRBD1 (6 bases). The CDR3 extends over 14 amino acids. Germline V gene sequence: CDR1 LGHNA, CDR2 YSLEER. The germline V and J ends were trimmed by 4 bases and 4 bases, with 13 bases remaining between them. The CDR3 region has the DNA TGCGCCAGCAGCCCCACAGGGCAAAGCACTGAAGCTTTCTTT. Amino acids: CASSPTGQSTEAFF.

The chain has TRBV5-1 and TRBJ1-3; 7 bases are shared with TRBD1. This CDR3 has 16 residues. Per germline, CDR1 SGHRS and CDR2 YFSETQ. The junction had 5 bases not matched to a gene; V was cut back by 0 bases and J by 2 bases. The CDR3 DNA follows: TGCGCCAGCAGCTTGGTAGCGACAGGGCCTGGAAACACCATATATTTT. Its translation: CASSLVATGPGNTIYF. The full variable domain, with the rest looked up from reference TRBV5-1 and TRBJ1-3, is KAGVTQTPRYLIKTRGQQVTLSCSPISGHRSVSWYQQTPGQGLQFLFEYFSETQRNKGNFPGRFSGRQFSNSRSEMNVSTLELGDSALYLCASSLVATGPGNTIYFGEGSWLTVV.

The chain has TRBV5-8 and TRBJ1-3, with D possibly being TRBD1 (5 bases). The germline gives CDR1 SGHTS, CDR2 YDEGEE. Trimming took 4 bases from V and 0 from J, leaving 11 bases between them. This CDR3 has 15 residues. The CDR3 coding sequence is TGTGCCAGCAGCCCTGACAGATCCTCTGGAAACACCATATATTTT. This codes for CASSPDRSSGNTIYF.

The DNA of the CDR3 is TGTGCCAGCAGCTTAGCGTTGGTAGCGGGGGGCAATGAGCAGTTCTTC. It is translated as CASSLALVAGGNEQFF. This sequence joins TRBV7-8 and TRBJ2-1; 10 bases are shared with TRBD2. This CDR3 contains 16 residues. Germline lookup yields CDR1 SGHVS and CDR2 FQNEAQ. Trimming cost V 0 bases and J 6 bases; bases outside gene matches: 5.

J is TRBJ1-2 and V is TRBV10-3; 12 positions agree with TRBD1. Germline-derived CDR1 and CDR2 are ENHRY and SYGVKD. This CDR3 is 16 amino acids long. With V trimmed by 0 bases and J by 8 bases, 7 bases remained unmatched. The CDR3 coding sequence is TGTGCCATCAGTGAGTCGACGGGACAGGGGGCGAAAGGCTACACCTTC. Translating it yields CAISESTGQGAKGYTF.

V and J are TRBV20-1 and TRBJ1-6, with D hard to call. V dropped 3 bases and J dropped 12 bases, with 15 bases sitting between them. CDR3 size: 13 residues. Germline CDR1 is DFQATT and CDR2 is SNEGSKA (reference sequence). DNA of the CDR3: TGCAGTGCTAGTTGGAGGCCTGGGGAACCCCTCCACTTT. This encodes CSASWRPGEPLHF.

The chain couples TRBV6-2 or TRBV6-3 to TRBJ1-1; D is uncertain. V gave up 4 bases and J gave up 8 bases, with 11 bases separating them. Germline CDR1 MNHEY, CDR2 SVGEGT. CDR3 size: 12 residues. CDR3 amino acids: CASSFEWREAFF. In DNA, the CDR3 is TGTGCCAGCAGTTTCGAATGGCGAGAAGCTTTCTTT.

The genes are TRBV9 and TRBJ1-1, with D perhaps TRBD1 (5 bases). The germline V gene encodes CDR1 SGDLS and CDR2 YYNGEE. V was pared by 0 bases and J by 0 bases, with 21 bases between. This CDR3 contains 19 residues. This CDR3 reads CASSVESLSQGGVNTEAFF. For the CDR3, the DNA is TGTGCCAGCAGCGTAGAGAGTCTAAGTCAGGGCGGCGTGAACACTGAAGCTTTCTTT.

V gene TRBV14 combines with J gene TRBJ1-6; perhaps TRBD1 as D (6 bases). Germline V gene lookup returns CDR1 SGHDN and CDR2 FVKESK. Trimming left V 1 base short and J 10 bases short, with 11 bases between. The CDR3 sequence is 14 residues long. The CDR3 coding sequence is TGTGCCAGCAGCCAAGTAGAGACAGGATCACCCCTCCACTTT. As protein: CASSQVETGSPLHF.

The chain carries TRBV27 and TRBJ2-6; D may be TRBD1 (5 bases). Trimming left V 3 bases short and J 2 bases short, with 11 bases between. CDR3 length: 16 amino acids. CDR1 is MNHEY, CDR2 SMNVEV, per germline (reference sequence). Written as DNA, the CDR3 is TGTGCCAGCAGTTTGCTCAGGGTCCCTGGGGCCAACGTCCTGACTTTC. It translates to CASSLLRVPGANVLTF.

The table lists this clone with a count of one. This chain connects TRBV5-1 to TRBJ2-3, with TRBD2 matching 15 bases. This CDR3 is 19 amino acids long. V lost 3 bases, J lost 0 bases, and 8 bases stayed unmatched. The V gene's germline CDR1 is SGHRS and CDR2 YFSETQ. CDR3 sequence reads: CASSSGLAGGTTSTDTQYF. The CDR3 region has the DNA TGCGCCAGCAGCTCCGGACTAGCGGGGGGGACAACTAGCACAGATACGCAGTATTTT. The full variable domain, with the rest looked up from reference TRBV5-1 and TRBJ2-3, is KAGVTQTPRYLIKTRGQQVTLSCSPISGHRSVSWYQQTPGQGLQFLFEYFSETQRNKGNFPGRFSGRQFSNSRSEMNVSTLELGDSALYLCASSSGLAGGTTSTDTQYFGPGTRLTVL.

The V and J genes are TRBV6-5 and TRBJ1-1; 8 bases match TRBD1. There are 12 residues in the CDR3. Germline V gene lookup returns CDR1 MNHEY and CDR2 SVGAGI. V trimming: 9 bases; J trimming: 4 bases; junction bases outside the gene matches: 4. The CDR3 is CASTRGPTEAFF. The CDR3 DNA reads as TGTGCCAGTACCAGGGGGCCCACTGAAGCTTTCTTT.

This clone was detected once. The V gene is TRBV12-3 or TRBV12-4, the J gene TRBJ2-1; 7 bases are a match to TRBD1. The CDR3 sequence is 12 residues long. Unmatched junction bases numbered 4, after V lost 5 bases and J lost 9 bases. The CDR3 is CASSPQGVEQFF. The CDR3 DNA reads as TGTGCCAGCAGTCCTCAGGGGGTTGAGCAGTTCTTC.

The rearrangement uses TRBV7-8 and TRBJ1-4; D is uncertain. The CDR3 contains 14 residues. The ends were cut back, 3 bases at V and 0 bases at J, with 5 bases in the middle. Germline-derived CDR1 and CDR2 are SGHVS and FQNEAQ. The CDR3: CASSFRPTNEKLFF. CDR3 DNA: TGTGCCAGCAGCTTCCGGCCAACTAATGAAAAACTGTTTTTT.

The V gene is TRBV6-1, the J gene TRBJ2-3, with a possible D match to TRBD1 (5 bases). V was pared by 3 bases and J by 4 bases, with 8 bases between. The CDR3 covers 13 residues. The germline V gene encodes CDR1 MNHNS and CDR2 SASEGT. CDR3 DNA: TGTGCCAGCAGTGAGTGGGGCCCAGATACGCAGTATTTT. Its translation: CASSEWGPDTQYF.

The chain carries TRBV27 and TRBJ2-7; D gene uncertain. The CDR3 is 13 residues long. Germline lookup yields CDR1 MNHEY and CDR2 SMNVEV (reference sequence). The germline V and J ends were trimmed by 4 bases and 0 bases, with 7 bases remaining between them. CDR3 protein: CASSSFSSYEQYF. CDR3 bases: TGTGCCAGCAGTTCTTTTAGCTCCTACGAGCAGTACTTC.

This chain links TRBV7-2 with TRBJ2-3; the D gene is possibly TRBD2 (6 bases). This CDR3 comprises 14 residues. Germline assignment: CDR1 SGHTA and CDR2 FQGNSA. V lost 6 bases and J 3 bases, leaving 13 bases between the germline ends. The chain's CDR3 is CASRMSAGTDTQYF. The CDR3 region has the DNA TGTGCCAGCAGAATGTCGGCGGGGACAGATACGCAGTATTTT.

This sequence joins TRBV7-3 and TRBJ2-2, with 10 bases matching TRBD1. This CDR3 has 16 amino acids. V shed 1 base and J 3 bases; nucleotides not matched to a gene: 2. Germline CDR1 SGHTA, CDR2 FQGTGA. CDR3 sequence reads: CASSLRTGGYTGELFF. CDR3 in DNA: TGTGCCAGCAGCTTAAGGACAGGGGGATACACCGGGGAGCTGTTTTTT.